Following are 30 T cell receptor beta chains from one sample sequenced in a study of CDR3 diversity in severe acne. TCRdb re-called the PCR reads through MiXCR, storing one row per CDR3 protein. This table holds about 76,000 distinct CDR3 sequences, 51% found once. Sequencing was done on a sample of blood. Source of these receptors: a male donor in good health, without acne.

This clonotype was seen at least ten times. J is TRBJ1-5 and V is TRBV27; 7 bases map to TRBD1. CDR1 is MNHEY, CDR2 SMNVEV, per germline (reference sequence). Unmatched junction bases numbered 12, after V lost 5 bases and J lost 2 bases. This CDR3 has 17 amino acids. The CDR3, as DNA: TGTGCCAGCAGTAAGACAGGGTGGGGGATCGGCAATCAGCCCCAGCATTTT. Its translation: CASSKTGWGIGNQPQHF.

This clonotype was seen repeatedly, ten times or more. V usage is TRBV28 and J usage is TRBJ2-7; TRBD2 might be the D (7 bases). CDR1 and CDR2 from the germline V gene are MDHEN and SYDVKM. The CDR3 runs 18 residues. V gave up 3 bases and J gave up 2 bases, with 23 bases separating them. CDR3 sequence reads: CASSFPEGGGASPYEQYF. CDR3 nucleotides: TGTGCCAGCAGTTTCCCCGAGGGCGGGGGCGCGAGTCCCTACGAGCAGTACTTC.

Regarding this clonotype: Because the CDR3 is missing its conserved closing phenylalanine or tryptophan, this is likely a read error. It is unclear where the CDR3 begins or ends on the DNA, so no DNA is shown, and the CDR3 is as TCRdb lists it. The V gene is TRBV28, the J gene TRBJ2-6; TRBD2 is the table's D call and was not checked against the DNA. Both ends counted, the CDR3 spans 9 residues. Germline V gives CDR1 MDHEN, CDR2 SYDVKM. The CDR3 spells CASVKSSAT.

The chain is built from TRBV19 and TRBJ1-1; the match to TRBD1 covers 7 bases. Trimming removed 7 bases from V and 11 bases from J; junction bases left unmatched: 25. Germline CDR1 reads LNHDA; CDR2 reads SQIVND (reference sequence). The CDR3 is 17 amino acids. The DNA of the CDR3 is TGTGCCAGTACCCGCAGACAGGGCTCACTACAGGAGAGGGGGGCTTTCTTT. Amino acids: CASTRRQGSLQERGAFF.

The chain uses TRBV6-5 and TRBJ1-1; D is unresolved. The CDR3 length is 15 residues. V lost 8 bases, J lost 4 bases, and 20 bases lay in between. Looked up from germline, CDR1 is MNHEY and CDR2 is SVGAGI. The CDR3 spells CASSTSGNVPTEAFF. As DNA, the CDR3 is TGTGCCAGCTCCACCTCGGGGAACGTGCCCACTGAAGCTTTCTTT.

This chain connects TRBV2 to TRBJ2-5; 12 nucleotides match TRBD1. V lost 6 bases and J lost 5; bases outside the gene matches: 1. The CDR3 has 13 amino acids. Germline lookup yields CDR1 SNHLY and CDR2 FYNNEI. The chain's CDR3 is CASRGQGAETQYF. DNA of the CDR3: TGTGCCAGCAGGGGACAGGGGGCGGAGACCCAGTACTTC.

The chain recombines TRBV25-1 with TRBJ2-7; 7 bases are shared with TRBD1. The germline gives CDR1 MGHDK, CDR2 SYGVNS. The length of the CDR3 is 15 residues. The V gene end was trimmed by 5 bases and the J gene end by 5 bases; junction bases not matched to a gene: 12. The CDR3 bases are TGTGCCAGCAGTTCCGTCCCGGGACAGTTCGACGAGCAGTACTTC. As protein: CASSSVPGQFDEQYF.

This clonotype was recorded many times. This sequence joins TRBV9 and TRBJ1-1, with a possible D match to TRBD1 (5 bases). The germline V and J ends were trimmed by 7 bases and 2 bases, with 12 bases remaining between them. The CDR3 sequence is 13 residues long. From germline, CDR1 is SGDLS and CDR2 YYNGEE. In DNA form, the CDR3 reads TGTGCCAGCTCGCGGGACCTCAACACTGAAGCTTTCTTT. It yields the protein CASSRDLNTEAFF.

This clonotype was picked up many times. V usage is TRBV11-1 and J usage is TRBJ2-3, with 8 bases fitting TRBD2. Per the germline V gene, CDR1 is SGHAT and CDR2 is FQDESV (reference sequence). The CDR3 is 15 amino acids. V was pared by 7 bases and J by 2 bases, with 8 bases of the junction left unmatched. The chain's CDR3 is CASKQRETATDTQYF. DNA of the CDR3: TGTGCCAGCAAGCAGCGGGAGACAGCCACAGATACGCAGTATTTT.

This clonotype is medium-sized (0.01 to 0.1%) in the sample. The chain has TRBV12-3 or TRBV12-4 and TRBJ1-6; D possibly corresponds to TRBD1 (5 bases). There are 17 residues in the CDR3. The V end was cut by 7 bases, the J end by 4 bases, with 20 bases between. CDR3 sequence reads: CASTLYGRGMYNSPLHF. The CDR3, as DNA: TGTGCCAGCACCCTGTATGGGAGGGGCATGTATAATTCACCCCTCCACTTT.

This clonotype was seen a handful of times. J is TRBJ2-7 and V is TRBV2; unclear D gene. The CDR3 is made up of 13 amino acids. V lost 7 bases, J lost 3 bases, and 13 bases lay in between. Germline-derived CDR1 and CDR2 are SNHLY and FYNNEI. The CDR3 loop is CASKEIGNYEQYF. The DNA for the CDR3 is TGTGCCAGCAAGGAAATAGGGAACTACGAGCAGTACTTC.

In its sample, this clonotype was seen a few times. The rearrangement links TRBV5-1 to TRBJ1-1; 7 nucleotides agree with TRBD1. Trimming removed 4 bases from V and 4 bases from J; junction bases left unmatched: 10. Germline V gene lookup returns CDR1 SGHRS and CDR2 YFSETQ. The CDR3 covers 15 residues. CDR3 protein: CASSEVGGTGTEAFF. The CDR3 nucleotides are TGCGCCAGCAGCGAGGTAGGGGGCACGGGCACTGAAGCTTTCTTT. The full variable domain, rest sourced from reference TRBV5-1 and TRBJ1-1, is KAGVTQTPRYLIKTRGQQVTLSCSPISGHRSVSWYQQTPGQGLQFLFEYFSETQRNKGNFPGRFSGRQFSNSRSEMNVSTLELGDSALYLCASSEVGGTGTEAFFGQGTRLTVV.

Relative to its sample, this clonotype is medium-sized. The rearrangement joins TRBV24-1 to TRBJ2-3; D remains ambiguous. Trimming removed 5 bases from V and 2 bases from J, with 4 bases in between. CDR3 length: 12 amino acids. Germline V lookup: CDR1 KGHDR, CDR2 SFDVKD. In DNA form, the CDR3 reads TGTGCCACCAGTGGGACCACAGATACGCAGTATTTT. This codes for CATSGTTDTQYF.

This clonotype was counted a few times. V and J are TRBV28 and TRBJ1-6; tentatively, D is TRBD1 (5 bases). CDR3 length: 15 residues. Germline loops: CDR1 MDHEN, CDR2 SYDVKM. Trimming shortened V by 2 bases and J by 9 bases, and 14 bases separated the two germline ends. DNA for the CDR3: TGTGCCAGCAGTTTAGGGGGGGGTTATGGTTCACCCCTCCACTTT. It translates to CASSLGGGYGSPLHF. Full variable domain (remainder filled in from reference TRBV28 and TRBJ1-6): DVKVTQSSRYLVKRTGEKVFLECVQDMDHENMFWYRQDPGLGLRLIYFSYDVKMKEKGDIPEGYSVSREKKERFSLILESASTNQTSMYLCASSLGGGYGSPLHFGNGTRLTVT.

The chain carries TRBV7-9 and TRBJ2-7, with 8 positions matching TRBD1. V trimming: 5 bases; J trimming: 6 bases; junction bases outside the gene matches: 12. Germline CDR1 and CDR2: SEHNR and FQNEAQ (reference sequence). The CDR3 covers 15 residues. CDR3 nucleotide sequence: TGTGCCAGCAGCGTAGTCAGACAGGGGATCGGCGAGCAGTACTTC. Residues: CASSVVRQGIGEQYF.

The chain employs TRBV5-1 and TRBJ1-2; tentative D call: TRBD1 (6 bases). In germline, CDR1 is SGHRS, CDR2 YFSETQ. The CDR3 extends over 14 amino acids. V was clipped by 1 base and J by 7 bases, with 14 bases between them. CDR3 nucleotide sequence: TGCGCCAGCAGCTTGACAGGGAGGGCTCCTGGCTACACCTTC. Residues: CASSLTGRAPGYTF.

On this clonotype: It is likely a read error, because the conserved phenylalanine at the end of the CDR3 is missing. The rearrangement uses TRBV25-1 and TRBJ1-2; D unclear. The length of the CDR3 is 15 residues. V was trimmed by 1 base and J by 4 bases, leaving 13 bases between them. Germline CDR1 and CDR2: MGHDK and SYGVNS. The CDR3 coding sequence is TGTGCCAGCAGTGAATTGGCAGGTCCCAGCTATGGCTACACCCCC. Protein product: CASSELAGPSYGYTP.

The rearrangement uses TRBV6-5 and TRBJ2-5, with D perhaps TRBD2 (6 bases). Trimming removed 5 bases at V and 3 bases at J, with 10 bases between. This CDR3 is built from 13 residues. Per the germline V gene, CDR1 is MNHEY and CDR2 is SVGAGI. This CDR3 reads CASSRDSEETQYF. DNA for the CDR3: TGTGCCAGCAGTCGGGACTCTGAAGAGACCCAGTACTTC.

A few counts support this clonotype. The rearrangement links TRBV7-9 to TRBJ1-2, with D tentatively TRBD1 (6 bases). V lost 6 bases and J lost 2, with 13 bases in between. Germline CDR1 and CDR2: SEHNR and FQNEAQ (reference sequence). The length of the CDR3 is 14 residues. The chain's CDR3 is CASSSFTGNYGYTF. As DNA, the CDR3 is TGTGCCAGCAGTTCCTTTACAGGGAACTATGGCTACACCTTC.

V and J are TRBV15 and TRBJ2-7; TRBD2 matches 11 bases. The J call may be wrong; the DNA end is better matched by TRBJ2-1. This CDR3 contains 14 residues. The germline V gene has CDR1 LNHNV and CDR2 YYDKDF (reference sequence). The DNA for the CDR3 is TGTGCCACCAGCCCCGGGACTAGCGGCAATGAGCAGTTCTTC. Translating it yields CATSPGTSGNEQFF.

The chain has TRBV2 and TRBJ2-4, with D maybe TRBD1 (5 bases). The CDR3 loop spans 16 amino acids. Germline V gene sequence: CDR1 SNHLY, CDR2 FYNNEI. The V and J ends lost 0 bases and 1 base respectively, with 10 bases between them. The CDR3: CASSEAAGRAKNIQYF. As DNA, the CDR3 is TGTGCCAGCAGTGAAGCGGCAGGGCGCGCCAAAAACATTCAGTACTTC.

The rearrangement joins TRBV7-9 to TRBJ1-1; D perhaps matches TRBD1 (6 bases). This CDR3 spans 14 amino acids. Trimming took 5 bases from V and 3 from J, leaving 13 bases between them. Germline values: CDR1 SEHNR, CDR2 FQNEAQ (reference sequence). CDR3 in amino acids: CASSPQGWYTEAFF. The CDR3, as DNA: TGTGCCAGCAGCCCACAGGGTTGGTACACTGAAGCTTTCTTT. Full variable domain (remainder filled in from reference TRBV7-9 and TRBJ1-1): DTGVSQNPRHKITKRGQNVTFRCDPISEHNRLYWYRQTLGQGPEFLTYFQNEAQLEKSRLLSDRFSAERPKGSFSTLEIQRTEQGDSAMYLCASSPQGWYTEAFFGQGTRLTVV.

This clonotype was picked up one time. The chain uses TRBV9 and TRBJ1-2, with 9 bases fitting TRBD1. Trimming at V came to 3 bases and at J to 5 bases, leaving 8 bases not matched to a gene. Germline loops: CDR1 SGDLS, CDR2 YYNGEE. The CDR3 runs 15 residues. The CDR3 nucleotides read TGTGCCAGCAGCGCCGCCGGGACAGGGAAGTATGGCTACACCTTC. Translated: CASSAAGTGKYGYTF.

J is TRBJ2-2 and V is TRBV2; 13 bases line up with TRBD2. The germline V gene has CDR1 SNHLY and CDR2 FYNNEI. V gave up 7 bases and J gave up 4 bases; unmatched junction bases: 3. This CDR3 comprises 15 residues. CDR3 in DNA: TGTGCCAGCAAGGGACTAGCGGGATTCACCGGGGAGCTGTTTTTT. Translated: CASKGLAGFTGELFF.

This clonotype was recorded at least ten times. The chain combines TRBV7-2 with TRBJ2-6; no clear D gene. The germline CDR1 and CDR2 sequences are SGHTA and FQGNSA. This CDR3 is 17 amino acids long. V was pared by 5 bases and J by 0 bases, with 14 bases between. The CDR3 bases are TGTGCCAGCAGCCACCAATGGGCCCTCTCTGGGGCCAACGTCCTGACTTTC. Translating it yields CASSHQWALSGANVLTF.

The chain recombines TRBV7-9 with TRBJ2-7, with 7 nucleotides matching TRBD2. V was clipped by 5 bases and J by 0 bases; unmatched bases: 7. In germline, CDR1 is SEHNR, CDR2 FQNEAQ (reference sequence). This CDR3 contains 15 residues. The CDR3 bases are TGTGCCAGCAGCCCGGCGGGGGTCCGCTCCTACGAGCAGTACTTC. This codes for CASSPAGVRSYEQYF.

There are a few counts of this clonotype. The genes are TRBV20-1 and TRBJ1-2; D not resolved. The CDR3 sequence is 14 residues long. V lost 0 bases and J lost 1, with 9 bases in between. From germline, CDR1 is DFQATT and CDR2 SNEGSKA (reference sequence). The CDR3: CSARDQARNYGYTF. CDR3 nucleotides: TGCAGTGCTAGAGATCAGGCCCGTAACTATGGCTACACCTTC.

In the case of this clonotype: Relative to the germline gene, one junction end is altered; a read error may explain this. The chain carries TRBV6-5 and TRBJ1-2; 7 bases fit TRBD1. The CDR3 has 14 residues. Per the germline V gene, CDR1 is MNHEY and CDR2 is SVGAGI. CDR3 sequence reads: CAISETDRDYGYTF. The CDR3 DNA is TGTGCCATCAGTGAGACCGACAGGGACTATGGCTACACCTTC.

A remark on this clonotype: At one boundary the junction diverges from the germline segment, which might be a read error. V gene TRBV27 combines with J gene TRBJ2-7; D is uncertain. In germline, CDR1 is MNHEY, CDR2 SMNVEV (reference sequence). This CDR3 region has 14 residues. The CDR3 spells CASSLSSSSYKQYF. As DNA, the CDR3 is TGTGCCAGCAGTTTATCGAGCAGCTCCTACAAGCAGTACTTC.

The rearrangement links TRBV28 to TRBJ1-2; 8 bases match TRBD1. Trimming cost V 1 base and J 2 bases; bases outside gene matches: 9. The CDR3 sequence is 17 residues long. Looked up from germline, CDR1 is MDHEN and CDR2 is SYDVKM. The CDR3 nucleotides read TGTGCCAGCAGTTTATTCAAACCGGGACAGGAAAACTATGGCTACACCTTC. Its protein is CASSLFKPGQENYGYTF.